A single sample gave rise to the 14 T cell receptor beta chains below, sequenced in a study of T cells after yellow fever vaccination. TCRdb recomputed calls from the 5' RACE reads with MiXCR, one row per CDR3 protein. Among 150,000 to 200,000 distinct CDR3 sequences, approximately 10% were seen once, and the ten largest hold 35% to 40%. The sample in question was CD8+ T cells sorted from PBMCs, obtained 15 days after the yellow fever booster vaccination. Receptor source: a man aged 18 to 29 who received the YFV17D yellow fever vaccine.

The chain has TRBV12-3 or TRBV12-4 and TRBJ1-4, with 7 bases that match TRBD1. The J segment lost 0 bases and the V segment lost 5 bases, leaving 6 bases of the junction unmatched. CDR3 length equals 16 residues. The CDR3, as DNA: TGTGCCAGCAGTCCTTGGGACAGTGCAACTAATGAAAAACTGTTTTTT. This codes for CASSPWDSATNEKLFF.

Only a few counts were recorded for this clonotype. The chain carries TRBV5-1 and TRBJ2-7, with D maybe TRBD2 (5 bases). Germline V gene sequence: CDR1 SGHRS, CDR2 YFSETQ. The CDR3 covers 16 residues. Trimming removed 3 bases at V and 4 bases at J, with 20 bases between. The CDR3 DNA reads as TGCGCCAGCAGCTCTCAACTAGGACGCGCGGCGTACGAGCAGTACTTC. Protein sequence: CASSSQLGRAAYEQYF.

The chain recombines TRBV4-1 with TRBJ2-2; D tentatively fits TRBD1 or TRBD2 (5 bases each). The CDR3 consists of 16 residues. V lost 4 bases and J 2 bases, leaving 14 bases between the germline ends. Germline assignment: CDR1 MGHRA and CDR2 YSYEKL. The CDR3 coding sequence is TGCGCCAGCAGCCCGGGACCCGCCTTTAACACCGGGGAGCTGTTTTTT. It specifies CASSPGPAFNTGELFF.

This clonotype has a handful of counts. The J gene is TRBJ1-1, the V gene TRBV19; 7 bases are a match to TRBD1. From germline, CDR1 is LNHDA and CDR2 SQIVND (reference sequence). J was trimmed by 8 bases and V by 5 bases; bases with no gene match: 5. The CDR3 length is 12 residues. The CDR3 region is CASSARGSEAFF. The CDR3 coding sequence is TGTGCCAGTAGTGCCAGGGGGTCCGAAGCTTTCTTT.

V and J are TRBV29-1 and TRBJ1-2, with 7 bases lining up with TRBD1. Germline V gene sequence: CDR1 SQVTM, CDR2 ANQGSEA. The CDR3 is 11 residues long. The junction had 7 bases not matched to a gene; V was cut back by 7 bases and J by 8 bases. For the CDR3, the DNA is TGCAGCGCCTCGACAGGGACCGGCTACACCTTC. Translating it yields CSASTGTGYTF.

V gene TRBV4-1 combines with J gene TRBJ2-7; 11 bases fit TRBD1. CDR3 size: 18 residues. Germline V gene sequence: CDR1 MGHRA, CDR2 YSYEKL. Trimming cost V 1 base and J 0 bases; bases outside gene matches: 8. The CDR3 bases are TGCGCCAGCAGCCAAGTCGGGGCCGGGACAGGGGGCTCCTACGAGCAGTACTTC. As protein: CASSQVGAGTGGSYEQYF.

This clonotype was counted between two and nine times. The chain couples TRBV4-1 to TRBJ2-1; TRBD2 aligns across 14 bases. Trimming cost V 6 bases and J 9 bases; bases outside gene matches: 4. Germline CDR1 and CDR2: MGHRA and YSYEKL. The CDR3 runs to 14 residues. The CDR3 DNA follows: TGCGCCAGCAGGCGGACTAGCGGGGGGAGTGAGCAGTTCTTC. Amino acid sequence: CASRRTSGGSEQFF.

This rearrangement joins TRBV12-5 to TRBJ2-7; no reliable D call. The germline V gene encodes CDR1 LGHNT and CDR2 FRNRAP. This CDR3 is 11 amino acids long. Trimming left V 6 bases short and J 4 bases short, with 7 bases between. This CDR3 is CASGVVYEQYF. The DNA of the CDR3 is TGTGCTAGTGGGGTGGTTTACGAGCAGTACTTC.

This clonotype was found a few times. J is TRBJ1-1 and V is TRBV7-9, with no clear D. Trimming took 0 bases from V and 6 from J, leaving 8 bases between them. Germline V gives CDR1 SEHNR, CDR2 FQNEAQ (reference sequence). The CDR3 has 13 amino acids. In DNA, the CDR3 is TGTGCCAGCAGCTTAGCGTACTACGCTGAAGCTTTCTTT. The encoded protein is CASSLAYYAEAFF.

The chain recombines TRBV27 with TRBJ2-7; TRBD1 matches at 7 bases. Germline trimming cut 5 bases from V and 2 bases from J; bases unmatched to any gene: 0. CDR1 is MNHEY, CDR2 SMNVEV, per germline (reference sequence). The CDR3 is made up of 12 amino acids. CDR3 bases: TGTGCCAGCAGTGGACAGGCCTACGAGCAGTACTTC. Protein sequence: CASSGQAYEQYF.

This clonotype was detected a few times. The V call is TRBV7-6, the J call TRBJ2-2; tentatively, D is TRBD1 (6 bases). V was clipped by 0 bases and J by 2 bases, with 13 bases between them. Per the germline V gene, CDR1 is SGHVS and CDR2 is FNYEAQ. The CDR3 length is 17 residues. The CDR3 protein is CASSLARGQLNTGELFF. The CDR3 nucleotides are TGTGCCAGCAGCTTAGCGCGAGGACAGTTAAACACCGGGGAGCTGTTTTTT.

This chain connects TRBV4-2 to TRBJ2-7; D is possibly TRBD2 (6 bases). CDR1 LGHNA and CDR2 YNFKEQ come from the germline V gene. This CDR3 is 14 amino acids long. V lost 5 bases and J lost 6, with 17 bases in between. CDR3 nucleotide sequence: TGTGCCAGCAGCGAAACCAGACTAGACCCCGAGCAGTACTTC. It yields the protein CASSETRLDPEQYF.

This clonotype appeared a few times. The rearrangement uses TRBV6-6 and TRBJ2-7; 9 nucleotides line up with TRBD1. Germline V gene data show CDR1 as MNHNY and CDR2 as SVGAGI (reference sequence). The CDR3 length is 14 residues. The ends lost 4 bases at V and 7 bases at J; junction bases unmatched: 8. The CDR3 protein is CASSLKGTGLEQYF. The CDR3 nucleotides read TGTGCCAGCAGTTTAAAAGGGACAGGGCTTGAGCAGTACTTC.

In DNA, the CDR3 is TGTGCCACCGGCGGGGAAAACACCGGGGAGCTGTTTTTT. Protein: CATGGENTGELFF. The chain is built from TRBV15 and TRBJ2-2; the D gene is possibly TRBD2 (6 bases). Germline V lookup: CDR1 LNHNV, CDR2 YYDKDF (reference sequence). Between the trimmed V and J ends, which lost 8 bases and 2 bases, there was a span of 9 bases. This CDR3 contains 13 residues.